This record looks at one T cell receptor beta chain sequence and its context. As processed by the authors: Researchers report that nucleated cell counts were estimated from reference gene primer amplification. The assay was immunoSEQ multiplex PCR, and TCRdb's table has in-frame clones only and misses some. D and trimming were read from the DNA, whereas the V and J calls and clone size are those reported in that table. The sample yields around 100,000 clones, 80% to 95% seen once. CDR1 and CDR2 (germline): SGHAT, FQNNGV. V shed 1 base, J shed 1 base, and the junction held 1 base outside the gene matches. The CDR3 covers 15 residues. The data were obtained in a study of blood T cell repertoires in COVID-19. Background on the study: The United States, Italy and Spain provided the acute and convalescent COVID-19 samples. PBMCs, B-cell-depleted T cells, or T cells provided the cDNA or gDNA that made up the material.

The sequence came from a man aged 45-65 years with active COVID-19. The chain employs TRBV11-2 and TRBJ1-1; 9 nucleotides line up with TRBD1. The sequencing input was peripheral blood. This CDR3 is CASSLVTGGNTEAFF. The CDR3 nucleotides read TGTGCCAGCAGCTTAGTGACAGGGGGGAACACTGAAGCTTTCTTT. Using reference TRBV11-2 and TRBJ1-1 for the parts outside the CDR3, the full variable domain is EAGVAQSPRYKIIEKRQSVAFWCNPISGHATLYWYQQILGQGPKLLIQFQNNGVVDDSQLPKDRFSAERLKGVDSTLKIQPAKLEDSAVYLCASSLVTGGNTEAFFGQGTRLTVV.